This T cell receptor beta chain was observed in a study of T cells after yellow fever vaccination. Study-level results: Weaker, the secondary response had a peak occurring faster, on day 5 versus 15. Among all clonotypes, a small share was observed in both CD4 and CD8 compartments. Clones from primary vaccination mostly reappeared after the booster (around 96% CD4, less than 90% CD8).

The germline V and J ends were trimmed by 1 base and 3 bases, with 7 bases remaining between them. There are 14 residues in the CDR3. Regarding this clonotype: Its antigen is as yet unknown.

The 5'RACE template-switching step produced TCR cDNA and added a universal primer site and UMIs. Each CDR3 protein gets one entry after TCRdb re-called the 5' RACE reads with MiXCR. The top ten hold 3% to 4% of the sample, which has a few hundred thousand distinct CDR3 sequences, roughly an eighth seen once. Here the sequenced sample was CD4+ T cells sorted from PBMCs, taken 15 days after the yellow fever booster vaccination. The genes are TRBV12-3 or TRBV12-4 and TRBJ2-1; D gene ambiguous. The clonotype comes from a man between 18 and 35 years old who received the YFV17D yellow fever vaccine. CDR3: CASSLGLNYNEQFF. CDR3 DNA sequence: TGTGCCAGCAGTTTAGGGCTAAACTACAATGAGCAGTTCTTC.